This T cell receptor (beta chain) was recovered during a study of response to subunit inactivated influenza vaccine (dated by TCRdb to the late 2010s). With respect to the entire study: Deep quantitative T cell receptor repertoire profiling was used in the study to track responses to a trivalent subunit inactivated influenza vaccine.

To prepare the library, RT-PCR was applied. The sample was run on an Illumina HiSeq 2500. The public reads were run again by TCRdb, first through fastp at Q25 and then through MiXCR, and only productive beta chains were kept. Duplicate CDR3 protein sequences are folded into a single record with the most common DNA and genes. In all, the sample holds approximately 730,000 distinct CDR3 sequences, and roughly 13% of those were seen once. Clones ranked in the top ten supply 6.5% to 8.5% of the sample. V sheds 5 bases and J sheds 5 bases, leaving 21 bases between their ends. The CDR3 has 15 amino acids, counting the end cysteine and phenylalanine. Only CDR3 DNA is held: 45 bases, read in frame from base 1. Sequences DFQATT (CDR1) and SNEGSKA (CDR2) are obtained from the germline V gene (reference sequence). Worth noting for this clonotype: Its antigen remains unidentified. No base-level quality is on record; no much larger clone is a single base apart.

General conclusions and limits of the study: According to the authors, only a limited number of new T cells may be recruited by each seasonal influenza vaccination.

Sequences were derived from PBMCs from blood, sampled less than 15 days before vaccination. The clonotype comes from a man aged 45-65 years who received an inactivated influenza vaccine. Donor details come from another sample of the same person, matched by shared clones. The rearrangement joined TRBV20-1 to TRBJ1-2, with the identity of the D gene unclear. In nucleotides, the sequence is TGCAGTGCTCCCCCCCGGGCGGCGTCCGGTTATGGCTACACCTTC. Its coded protein is CSAPPRAASGYGYTF.